The T cell receptor (beta chain) described here comes from a study of blood T cell repertoires in COVID-19. In Seattle, patients joined the study during active infection and were tracked longitudinally. CDR3 size: 14 residues. The germline V gene has CDR1 LNHNV and CDR2 YYDKDF (reference sequence). The V end lost 7 bases, the J end lost 2 bases, and 11 bases lay between the germline ends. TCRdb keeps only in-frame clones here, not all; method: immunoSEQ multiplex PCR. Here the sample spans more than 9,500 clones, around 71% being singletons. Source material: peripheral blood. The chain has TRBV15 and TRBJ2-2; D is uncertain. The TCR comes from a man aged 60 to 69 with COVID-19, enrolled during active disease. Written as DNA, the CDR3 is TGTGCCACCAAGCTGGAGCTCAACACCGGGGAGCTGTTTTTT. Amino acid sequence: CATKLELNTGELFF.